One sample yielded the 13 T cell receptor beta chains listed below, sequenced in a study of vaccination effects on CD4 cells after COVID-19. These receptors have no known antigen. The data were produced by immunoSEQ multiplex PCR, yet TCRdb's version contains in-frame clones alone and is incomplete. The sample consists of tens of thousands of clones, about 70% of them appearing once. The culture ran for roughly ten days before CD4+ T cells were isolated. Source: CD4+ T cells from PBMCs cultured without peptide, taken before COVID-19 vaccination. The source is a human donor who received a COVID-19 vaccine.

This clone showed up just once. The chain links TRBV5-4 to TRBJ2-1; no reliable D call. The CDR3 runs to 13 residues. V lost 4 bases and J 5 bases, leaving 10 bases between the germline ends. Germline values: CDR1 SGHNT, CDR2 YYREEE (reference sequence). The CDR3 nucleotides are TGTGCCAGCAGCACGGTCCGAGACAATGAGCAGTTCTTC. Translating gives CASSTVRDNEQFF.

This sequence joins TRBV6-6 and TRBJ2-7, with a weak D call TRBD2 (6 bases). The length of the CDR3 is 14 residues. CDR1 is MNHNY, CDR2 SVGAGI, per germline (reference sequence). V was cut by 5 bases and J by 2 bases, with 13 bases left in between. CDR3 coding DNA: TGTGCCAGCAGTCCCCACGGAGGGACCTACGAGCAGTACTTC. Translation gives CASSPHGGTYEQYF.

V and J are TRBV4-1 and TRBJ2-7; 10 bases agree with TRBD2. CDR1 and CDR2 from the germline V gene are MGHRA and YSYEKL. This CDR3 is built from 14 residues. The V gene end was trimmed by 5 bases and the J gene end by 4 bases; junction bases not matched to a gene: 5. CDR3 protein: CASSAAGGPYEQYF. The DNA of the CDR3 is TGCGCCAGCAGCGCAGCGGGAGGGCCTTACGAGCAGTACTTC.

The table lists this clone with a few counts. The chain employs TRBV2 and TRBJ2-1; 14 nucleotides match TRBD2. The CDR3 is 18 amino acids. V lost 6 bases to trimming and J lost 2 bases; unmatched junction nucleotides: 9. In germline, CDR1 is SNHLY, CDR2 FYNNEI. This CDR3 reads CASRDGRLAGGAYNEQFF. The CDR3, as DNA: TGTGCCAGCAGGGACGGCAGACTAGCGGGAGGGGCCTACAATGAGCAGTTCTTC.

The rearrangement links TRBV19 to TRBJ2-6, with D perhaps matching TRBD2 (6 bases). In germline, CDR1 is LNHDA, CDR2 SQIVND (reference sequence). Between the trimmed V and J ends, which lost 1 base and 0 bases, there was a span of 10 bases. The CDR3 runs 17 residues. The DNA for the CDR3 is TGTGCCAGTAGTATAGGAACGGGACTCTCTGGGGCCAACGTCCTGACTTTC. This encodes CASSIGTGLSGANVLTF.

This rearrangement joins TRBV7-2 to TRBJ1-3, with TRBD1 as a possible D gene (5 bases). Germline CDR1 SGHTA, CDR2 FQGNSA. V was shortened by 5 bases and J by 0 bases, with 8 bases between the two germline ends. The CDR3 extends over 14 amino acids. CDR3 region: CASSTQGSGNTIYF. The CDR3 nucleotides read TGTGCCAGCAGCACCCAGGGCTCTGGAAACACCATATATTTT.

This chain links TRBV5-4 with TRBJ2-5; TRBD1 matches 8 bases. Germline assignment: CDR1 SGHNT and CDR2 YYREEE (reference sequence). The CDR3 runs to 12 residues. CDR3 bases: TGTCAGGACAGGGAGGCCCAAGAGACCCAGTACTTC. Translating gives CQDREAQETQYF.

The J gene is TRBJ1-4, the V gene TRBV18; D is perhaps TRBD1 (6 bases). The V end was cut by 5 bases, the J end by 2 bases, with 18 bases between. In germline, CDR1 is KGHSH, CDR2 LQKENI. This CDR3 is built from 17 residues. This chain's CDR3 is CASSSIAGASTNEKLFF. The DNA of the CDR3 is TGTGCCAGCTCATCGATCGCGGGGGCGTCGACTAATGAAAAACTGTTTTTT.

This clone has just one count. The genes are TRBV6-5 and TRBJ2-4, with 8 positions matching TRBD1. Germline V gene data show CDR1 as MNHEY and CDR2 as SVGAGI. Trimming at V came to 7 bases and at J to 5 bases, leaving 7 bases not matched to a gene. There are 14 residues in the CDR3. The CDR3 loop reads CASTLDRAQNIQYF. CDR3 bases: TGTGCCAGCACCCTGGACAGGGCCCAAAACATTCAGTACTTC.

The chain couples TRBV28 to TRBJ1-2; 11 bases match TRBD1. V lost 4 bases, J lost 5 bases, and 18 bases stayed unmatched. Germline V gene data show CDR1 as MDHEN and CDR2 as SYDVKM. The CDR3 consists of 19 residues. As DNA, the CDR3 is TGTGCCAGCAGTTCCATTATCTTATTGGGACAGGGGGGGGAATATGGCTACACCTTC. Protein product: CASSSIILLGQGGEYGYTF.

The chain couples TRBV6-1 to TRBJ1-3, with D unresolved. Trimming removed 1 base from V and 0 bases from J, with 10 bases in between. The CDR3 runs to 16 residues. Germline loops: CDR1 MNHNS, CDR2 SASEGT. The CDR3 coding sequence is TGTGCCAGCAGTGAAGTACTGGGGTCCTCTGGAAACACCATATATTTT. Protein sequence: CASSEVLGSSGNTIYF.

CDR3 sequence: CASSLAQRSGTQYF. DNA for the CDR3: TGCGCCAGCAGCTTGGCCCAAAGAAGCGGGACGCAGTATTTT. V usage is TRBV5-1 and J usage is TRBJ2-3; tentative D call: TRBD2 (6 bases). The germline V and J ends were trimmed by 0 bases and 9 bases, with 14 bases remaining between them. There are 14 residues in the CDR3. Germline assignment: CDR1 SGHRS and CDR2 YFSETQ.

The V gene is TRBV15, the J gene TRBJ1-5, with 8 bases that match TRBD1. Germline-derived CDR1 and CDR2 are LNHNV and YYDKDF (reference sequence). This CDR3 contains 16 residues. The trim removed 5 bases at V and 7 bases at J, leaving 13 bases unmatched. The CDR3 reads CATSDRDRPGRQPQHF. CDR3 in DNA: TGTGCCACCAGCGACCGGGACAGGCCCGGGAGGCAGCCCCAGCATTTT.